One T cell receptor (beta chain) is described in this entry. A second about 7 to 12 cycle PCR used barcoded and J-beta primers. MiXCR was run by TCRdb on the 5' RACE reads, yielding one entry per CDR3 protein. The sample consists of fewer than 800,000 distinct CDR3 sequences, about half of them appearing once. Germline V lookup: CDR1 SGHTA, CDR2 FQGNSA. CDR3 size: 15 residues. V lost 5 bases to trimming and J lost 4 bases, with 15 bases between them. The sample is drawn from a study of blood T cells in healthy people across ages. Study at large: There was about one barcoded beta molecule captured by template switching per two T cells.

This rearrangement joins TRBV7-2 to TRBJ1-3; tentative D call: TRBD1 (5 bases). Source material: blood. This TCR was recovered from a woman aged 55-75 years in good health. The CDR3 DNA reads TGTGCCAGCAGCACCCAACCAGGGAGCGGAAACACCATATATTTT. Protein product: CASSTQPGSGNTIYF.